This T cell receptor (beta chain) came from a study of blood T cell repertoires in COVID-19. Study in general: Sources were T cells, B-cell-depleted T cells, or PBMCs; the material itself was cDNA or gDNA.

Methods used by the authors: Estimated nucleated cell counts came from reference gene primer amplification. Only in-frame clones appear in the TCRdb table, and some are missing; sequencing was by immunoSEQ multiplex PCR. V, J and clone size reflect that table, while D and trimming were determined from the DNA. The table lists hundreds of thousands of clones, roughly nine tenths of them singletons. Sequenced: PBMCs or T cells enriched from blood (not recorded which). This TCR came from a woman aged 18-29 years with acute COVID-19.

The CDR3 DNA reads TGTGCCAGCAGGCATTCAGGGGGTACGGAGACCCAGTACTTC. It is translated as CASRHSGGTETQYF. This chain links TRBV2 with TRBJ2-5; 7 bases are shared with TRBD1. Germline CDR1 is SNHLY and CDR2 is FYNNEI. This CDR3 is 14 amino acids long. J was trimmed by 5 bases and V by 6 bases; bases with no gene match: 9. Filled out from reference TRBV2 and TRBJ2-5, the complete variable domain reads EPEVTQTPSHQVTQMGQEVILRCVPISNHLYFYWYRQILGQKVEFLVSFYNNEISEKSEIFDDQFSVERPDGSNFTLKIRSTKLEDSAMYFCASRHSGGTETQYFGPGTRLLVL.